The 22 T cell receptor beta chains in this list originate from one sample, sequenced in a study of blood T cell repertoires in COVID-19. Only in-frame clones appear in the TCRdb table, and some are missing; sequencing was by immunoSEQ multiplex PCR. The sample shows more than 140,000 clones, roughly 84% of them seen only once. The sample was peripheral blood. These receptors all stem from a woman in her sixties with acute or convalescent COVID-19.

The CDR3 DNA sequence: TGTGCCATCAGTGACCTGCAGGGGCTACGGCACGAGCAGTACTTC. Its protein is CAISDLQGLRHEQYF. The chain links TRBV10-3 to TRBJ2-7, with a tentative D call TRBD1 (6 bases). Trimming shortened V by 3 bases and J by 5 bases, and 17 bases separated the two germline ends. Per germline, CDR1 ENHRY and CDR2 SYGVKD. The CDR3 runs 15 residues.

The rearrangement links TRBV9 to TRBJ2-1; 9 bases are a match to TRBD2. The germline V gene encodes CDR1 SGDLS and CDR2 YYNGEE. The CDR3 length is 16 residues. J gave up 1 base and V 2 bases, and 4 bases lay outside the gene matches. CDR3 bases: TGTGCCAGCAGCGTGGCTAGCGGGGCATCCTACAATGAGCAGTTCTTC. Amino acids: CASSVASGASYNEQFF. Full variable domain (rest looked up from reference TRBV9 and TRBJ2-1): DSGVTQTPKHLITATGQRVTLRCSPRSGDLSVYWYQQSLDQGLQFLIQYYNGEERAKGNILERFSAQQFPDLHSELNLSSLELGDSALYFCASSVASGASYNEQFFGPGTRLTVL.

J is TRBJ1-6 and V is TRBV5-6; no firm D call. Germline V gives CDR1 SGHDT, CDR2 YYEEEE. The CDR3 covers 12 residues. Trimming removed 1 base from V and 14 bases from J, with 10 bases in between. The CDR3 DNA follows: TGTGCCAGCAGCTTGTCGGCGGGATCCCTCCACTTT. This translates into CASSLSAGSLHF.

The V call is TRBV19, the J call TRBJ1-4; D perhaps matches TRBD1 (6 bases). This CDR3 is 16 amino acids long. Trimming removed 3 bases at V and 0 bases at J, with 11 bases between. Germline V lookup: CDR1 LNHDA, CDR2 SQIVND (reference sequence). DNA of the CDR3: TGTGCCAGTAGTATCGACAGGACCCCAACTAATGAAAAACTGTTTTTT. It translates to CASSIDRTPTNEKLFF.

Details on this clone: The junction departs from germline at one end; a sequencing error may be responsible. The chain is built from TRBV7-7 and TRBJ2-7, with 8 bases lining up with TRBD1. The CDR3 spans 15 residues. Germline CDR1 and CDR2: SSHAT and FNYEAQ (reference sequence). The CDR3 sequence is CASSIDRGPSYEQYF. The CDR3 DNA is TGTGCTAGCAGCATTGACAGGGGACCCTCCTACGAGCAGTACTTC.

The J gene is TRBJ1-5, the V gene TRBV27; 8 bases map to TRBD1. The junction had 7 bases not matched to a gene; V was cut back by 6 bases and J by 0 bases. The length of the CDR3 is 16 residues. Germline values: CDR1 MNHEY, CDR2 SMNVEV (reference sequence). The CDR3 sequence: CASSRGRPFSNQPQHF. The CDR3 DNA sequence: TGTGCCAGCAGCAGGGGGCGCCCCTTTAGCAATCAGCCCCAGCATTTT.

This sequence joins TRBV24-1 and TRBJ1-2, with D unclear. Per the germline V gene, CDR1 is KGHDR and CDR2 is SFDVKD. This CDR3 has 13 amino acids. V lost 4 bases and J lost 5, with 10 bases in between. The CDR3 sequence: CATSEPSGYGYTF. CDR3 DNA sequence: TGTGCCACCAGTGAACCTTCGGGGTATGGCTACACCTTC.

The rearrangement links TRBV6-1 to TRBJ1-6, with 7 nucleotides matching TRBD1. The germline V gene has CDR1 MNHNS and CDR2 SASEGT. The V segment lost 0 bases and the J segment 0 bases; nucleotides outside the gene matches: 8. CDR3 length: 19 amino acids. The CDR3: CASSEALEGASSYNSPLHF. The CDR3 DNA sequence: TGTGCCAGCAGTGAAGCCTTAGAGGGGGCTAGCTCCTATAATTCACCCCTCCACTTT.

CDR3 residues: CASSQALGLAGPFTDTQYF. In nucleotides, the CDR3 is TGCGCCAGCAGCCAAGCTTTGGGACTAGCGGGTCCCTTCACAGATACGCAGTATTTT. V gene TRBV4-1 combines with J gene TRBJ2-3; 12 positions match TRBD2. V was clipped by 1 base and J by 2 bases; unmatched bases: 10. The CDR3 contains 19 residues. From germline, CDR1 is MGHRA and CDR2 YSYEKL.

The V call is TRBV4-2, the J call TRBJ2-5; perhaps TRBD1 as D (5 bases). The V gene lost 5 bases and the J gene lost 5 bases, with 15 bases spanning the gap. This CDR3 comprises 14 residues. CDR1 LGHNA and CDR2 YNFKEQ come from the germline V gene. The CDR3 spells CASSSTSAGETQYF. The CDR3 nucleotides read TGTGCCAGCAGCAGCACCTCAGCAGGGGAGACCCAGTACTTC.

The chain joins TRBV30 to TRBJ2-3; 12 positions match TRBD2. CDR3 length equals 17 residues. Germline V gene lookup returns CDR1 GTSNPN and CDR2 SVGIG (reference sequence). V dropped 5 bases and J dropped 2; count of bases not matched to a gene: 11. CDR3 amino acids: CAWRSGTSGFVTDTQYF. CDR3 nucleotides: TGTGCCTGGCGGTCTGGGACTAGCGGGTTTGTCACAGATACGCAGTATTTT.

V usage is TRBV28 and J usage is TRBJ1-1; TRBD1 agrees at 7 bases. V dropped 6 bases and J dropped 11; count of bases not matched to a gene: 9. The CDR3 covers 12 residues. Germline loops: CDR1 MDHEN, CDR2 SYDVKM. CDR3 amino acids: CASSSTGALAFF. The CDR3 DNA follows: TGTGCCAGCAGCTCAACAGGGGCCCTGGCTTTCTTT.

The chain links TRBV10-3 to TRBJ2-3; TRBD1 might be the D (6 bases). There are 15 residues in the CDR3. CDR1 is ENHRY, CDR2 SYGVKD, per germline. The V and J ends lost 4 bases and 0 bases respectively, with 11 bases between them. CDR3 coding DNA: TGTGCCATCAGTGTGGGGGCCTCTAGCACAGATACGCAGTATTTT. Translating gives CAISVGASSTDTQYF.

As concerns this clone: Sequence at one end of the junction differs from germline and may be a read error. The chain recombines TRBV6-5 with TRBJ1-5; perhaps TRBD1 as D (5 bases). The length of the CDR3 is 15 residues. Germline loops: CDR1 MNHEY, CDR2 SVGAGI. The CDR3: CASSDSQGWNQPQHF. CDR3 in DNA: TGTGCCAGCAGTGACTCCCAGGGCTGGAATCAGCCCCAGCATTTT.

The chain combines TRBV5-1 with TRBJ2-5; 9 bases are a match to TRBD2. Germline V gives CDR1 SGHRS, CDR2 YFSETQ. The CDR3 covers 14 residues. The trim removed 5 bases at V and 5 bases at J, leaving 7 bases unmatched. The CDR3 DNA reads TGCGCCAGCAGAACGGCGGGGGGGCGGGAGACCCAGTACTTC. Translating gives CASRTAGGRETQYF.

The J gene is TRBJ2-5, the V gene TRBV4-2; D might be TRBD1 (5 bases). This CDR3 spans 16 amino acids. Germline values: CDR1 LGHNA, CDR2 YNFKEQ. V lost 4 bases and J 3 bases, leaving 18 bases between the germline ends. In nucleotides, the CDR3 is TGTGCCAGCAGCCTCTACCAGGGTATAGGGGAAGAGACCCAGTACTTC. Protein sequence: CASSLYQGIGEETQYF.

The chain has TRBV6-5 and TRBJ2-7; a weak D match, TRBD1 (6 bases). CDR1 MNHEY and CDR2 SVGAGI come from the germline V gene. The CDR3 has 13 amino acids. Trimming left V 5 bases short and J 7 bases short, with 15 bases between. The CDR3: CASSPDRIVEQYF. The CDR3 DNA reads as TGTGCCAGCAGTCCGGACAGAATCGTGGAGCAGTACTTC.

J is TRBJ1-6 and V is TRBV5-1; D is perhaps TRBD1 (5 bases). The CDR3 runs 18 residues. Germline values: CDR1 SGHRS, CDR2 YFSETQ. Trimming pared 4 bases from V and 0 bases from J, leaving 17 bases between. The CDR3 is CASSQDVSDNSYNSPLHF. Here the CDR3 DNA reads TGCGCCAGCAGCCAAGACGTCTCGGACAACTCCTATAATTCACCCCTCCACTTT.

V and J are TRBV18 and TRBJ1-2, with 8 bases fitting TRBD1. The germline CDR1 and CDR2 sequences are KGHSH and LQKENI. V was pared by 3 bases and J by 3 bases, with 0 bases of the junction left unmatched. The CDR3 covers 13 residues. CDR3 loop: CASSPTGDYGYTF. CDR3 in DNA: TGTGCCAGCTCACCGACAGGGGACTATGGCTACACCTTC.

The chain carries TRBV27 and TRBJ2-1; tentative D call: TRBD2 (7 bases). Between the trimmed V and J ends, which lost 7 bases and 4 bases, there was a span of 17 bases. The germline V gene has CDR1 MNHEY and CDR2 SMNVEV (reference sequence). This CDR3 is 15 amino acids long. CDR3 bases: TGTGCCAGCACGCATGCGGGGGCCCTATACAATGAGCAGTTCTTC. This encodes CASTHAGALYNEQFF.

CDR3 residues: CASSSITANYGYTF. DNA for the CDR3: TGTGCCAGCAGCTCCATAACAGCTAACTATGGCTACACCTTC. The chain carries TRBV7-9 and TRBJ1-2; D ambiguous. V was trimmed by 4 bases and J by 0 bases, leaving 9 bases between them. CDR3 length equals 14 residues. Germline loops: CDR1 SEHNR, CDR2 FQNEAQ (reference sequence). Looking up the rest from reference TRBV7-9 and TRBJ1-2 gives the full variable domain: DTGVSQNPRHKITKRGQNVTFRCDPISEHNRLYWYRQTLGQGPEFLTYFQNEAQLEKSRLLSDRFSAERPKGSFSTLEIQRTEQGDSAMYLCASSSITANYGYTFGSGTRLTVV.

This clone was picked up one time. The chain uses TRBV12-3 or TRBV12-4 and TRBJ1-1; tentatively, D is TRBD1 (6 bases). V dropped 6 bases and J dropped 3 bases, with 11 bases sitting between them. The CDR3 runs to 13 residues. The chain's CDR3 is CASRAAGDTEAFF. CDR3 in DNA: TGTGCCAGCAGAGCCGCAGGGGACACTGAAGCTTTCTTT.